Below, 15 T cell receptor beta chains from the same sample are listed, as sequenced in a study of T-cell reconstitution after alpha-beta-depleted transplantation in children. The TCRbeta library incorporated unique molecular identifiers. From the PCR reads, TCRdb called clonotypes with MiXCR, one entry per CDR3 protein. The sample consists of approximately 640,000 distinct CDR3 sequences, about 15% of them appearing once. The sequenced sample was PBMCs from the stem cell graft donor, obtained from the stem cell graft. All receptors derive from a human donor who donated a stem cell graft to a child with acute myeloid leukemia.

This clonotype was observed a few times. This CDR3 reads CSATERGPDNEQFF. Here the CDR3 DNA reads TGCAGTGCTACAGAGCGGGGGCCCGACAATGAGCAGTTCTTC. The V call is TRBV20-1, the J call TRBJ2-1; 8 positions agree with TRBD2. The CDR3 has 14 residues. Germline trimming cut 4 bases from V and 5 bases from J; bases unmatched to any gene: 7. Germline values: CDR1 DFQATT, CDR2 SNEGSKA (reference sequence).

J is TRBJ1-2 and V is TRBV9; no firm D call. Germline V gives CDR1 SGDLS, CDR2 YYNGEE. Between the trimmed V and J ends, which lost 3 bases and 8 bases, there was a span of 8 bases. CDR3 size: 11 residues. The CDR3 sequence is CASSAGEGYTF. The CDR3 bases are TGTGCCAGCAGCGCAGGCGAGGGCTACACCTTC.

This clonotype was counted only a few times. The chain recombines TRBV20-1 with TRBJ2-3, with 8 bases aligning to TRBD2. The CDR3 totals 16 residues. CDR1 DFQATT and CDR2 SNEGSKA come from the germline V gene (reference sequence). V shed 3 bases, J shed 6 bases, and the junction held 14 bases outside the gene matches. The CDR3 is CSASLGTRGIGDTQYF. The CDR3, as DNA: TGCAGTGCTAGCCTTGGGACTAGGGGCATAGGGGATACGCAGTATTTT.

This clonotype has ten or more counts. J is TRBJ2-7 and V is TRBV5-5; 11 nucleotides align to TRBD1. Trimming cost V 4 bases and J 7 bases; bases outside gene matches: 7. The CDR3 length is 14 residues. Germline lookup yields CDR1 SGHKS and CDR2 YYEKEE (reference sequence). In DNA form, the CDR3 reads TGTGCCAGCAGCCCCGGACAGGGGGCTTGGGAGCAGTACGTC. Protein product: CASSPGQGAWEQYV.

This clonotype has a count of ten or more. The rearrangement joins TRBV21-1 to TRBJ2-2; TRBD2 is the table's D call and was not checked against the DNA. TRBV21-1 is a pseudogene. The CDR3 extends over 15 amino acids. Here the CDR3 reads CASSKDGGGTGELFF. The CDR3 DNA follows: TGTGCCAGCAGCAAAGACGGAGGAGGGACCGGGGAGCTGTTTTTT.

This clonotype was found many times. The chain joins TRBV15 to TRBJ2-1; a weak D match, TRBD2 (6 bases). V was trimmed by 1 base and J by 9 bases, leaving 10 bases between them. CDR3 length: 13 amino acids. In germline, CDR1 is LNHNV, CDR2 YYDKDF (reference sequence). The CDR3 DNA sequence: TGTGCCACCAGCAGAGTACGGGGGACTGAGCAGTTCTTC. The encoded protein is CATSRVRGTEQFF.

This clonotype was observed a few times. The chain employs TRBV6-1 and TRBJ1-5; D is unclear. Trimming pared 4 bases from V and 7 bases from J, leaving 14 bases between. Germline CDR1 reads MNHNS; CDR2 reads SASEGT. The CDR3 loop spans 14 amino acids. CDR3 in DNA: TGTGCCAGCAGTGTATTCGGTTCGGGCCAGCCCCAGCATTTT. Its protein product is CASSVFGSGQPQHF.

Regarding this clonotype: This may arise from a read error, as a much more abundant clone is one base away. This sequence joins TRBV15 and TRBJ2-2, with D possibly TRBD2 on 6 matching bases. Between the trimmed V and J ends, which lost 4 bases and 5 bases, there was a span of 14 bases. The germline CDR1 and CDR2 sequences are LNHNV and YYDKDF (reference sequence). The CDR3 runs 15 residues. In DNA, the CDR3 is TGTGCCACCAGCAACCGGGAGAGGCCGACCGGGGAGCTGTTTTTT. Residues: CATSNRERPTGELFF.

This clonotype has more than one count but fewer than ten. The gene calls are TRBV29-1 and TRBJ2-5; no reliable D call. This CDR3 region has 12 residues. V was shortened by 1 base and J by 4 bases, with 7 bases between the two germline ends. Germline CDR1 and CDR2: SQVTM and ANQGSEA. The CDR3 region has the DNA TGCAGCGTTGAAGTATTAGGAGAGACCCAGTACTTC. This encodes CSVEVLGETQYF.

This clonotype came up a few times. The rearrangement links TRBV3-1 to TRBJ2-1; the D call may be TRBD1 or TRBD2 (5 bases each). Germline CDR1 LGHDT, CDR2 YNNKEL (reference sequence). V was cut by 4 bases and J by 8 bases, with 12 bases left in between. CDR3 length: 13 amino acids. DNA for the CDR3: TGTGCCAGCAGCCCCCCCGGGGCGCATGAGCAGTTCTTC. Amino acids: CASSPPGAHEQFF.

In this sample, this clonotype turned up many times. The rearrangement joins TRBV20-1 to TRBJ1-5; 7 bases map to TRBD1. Losses at the gene ends were 2 bases for V and 2 bases for J; bases not matched to a gene: 9. Looked up from germline, CDR1 is DFQATT and CDR2 is SNEGSKA (reference sequence). This CDR3 comprises 16 residues. The CDR3 here is CSARIPRQGRNQPQHF. CDR3 coding DNA: TGCAGTGCTAGAATCCCTCGACAGGGCCGCAATCAGCCCCAGCATTTT.

The rearrangement joins TRBV6-5 to TRBJ2-7, with a possible D match to TRBD1 (6 bases). Between the trimmed V and J ends, which lost 4 bases and 3 bases, there was a span of 13 bases. Germline V gene sequence: CDR1 MNHEY, CDR2 SVGAGI. The CDR3 is 14 amino acids. CDR3 in amino acids: CASSSRDTVYEQYF. For the CDR3, the DNA is TGTGCCAGCAGTTCCCGGGACACCGTCTACGAGCAGTACTTC.

This clonotype was detected a few times. V gene TRBV24-1 combines with J gene TRBJ2-7; the match to TRBD1 covers 8 bases. V was clipped by 4 bases and J by 4 bases; unmatched bases: 11. CDR3 length: 16 amino acids. The V gene's germline CDR1 is KGHDR and CDR2 SFDVKD. In nucleotides, the CDR3 is TGTGCCACCAGTGACCTGGACAGGGTAAGGACATACGAGCAGTACGTC. Encoded protein: CATSDLDRVRTYEQYV.

The table lists this clonotype with a few counts. The V call is TRBV29-1, the J call TRBJ1-4; D is unresolved. The CDR3 runs to 14 residues. Germline V CDR1 and CDR2: SQVTM, ANQGSEA. CDR3 DNA sequence: TGCAGTGGTTGGGAAGGGACAACTAATGAAAAACTGTTTTTT. Translating it yields CSGWEGTTNEKLFF.

At least ten counts were recorded for this clonotype. The chain is built from TRBV20-1 and TRBJ2-1; 13 bases are a match to TRBD2. The CDR3 loop spans 16 amino acids. V lost 8 bases, J lost 4 bases, and 11 bases stayed unmatched. Germline lookup yields CDR1 DFQATT and CDR2 SNEGSKA (reference sequence). CDR3 bases: TGCAGTCCGAAACTTTTACTAGCGGGGGGGTACAATGAGCAGTTCTTC. It codes for CSPKLLLAGGYNEQFF.